This TCR beta chain emerged from a study of blood T cells in healthy people across ages. Alongside a J-beta primer mix, a sample-barcoded 5' primer served in a second PCR lasting 7 to 11 cycles. Carrying 12 random nucleotides, a template-switch adaptor labeled each individual cDNA molecule. MiXCR was run by TCRdb on the 5' RACE reads, yielding one entry per CDR3 protein. The sample has about 1.7 million distinct CDR3 sequences; 25% to 30% are singletons. V shed 1 base, J shed 8 bases, and the junction held 12 bases outside the gene matches. The CDR3 spans 17 residues. Looked up from germline, CDR1 is LNHNV and CDR2 is YYDKDF (reference sequence).

This chain connects TRBV15 to TRBJ2-4, with 9 bases aligning to TRBD2. The source of this sequence is a woman between 25 and 40 years old in good health. Sequencing was performed on blood. CDR3 nucleotide sequence: TGTGCCACCAGCAGAGGTGGGGCGGGAGGGCCGAGTGACATTCAGTACTTC. It is translated as CATSRGGAGGPSDIQYF.